The present entry profiles one TCR beta chain with its context. The target antigen is unknown. This CDR3 has 15 residues. CDR1 and CDR2 from the germline V gene are SQVTM and ANQGSEA. Trimming removed 5 bases at V and 5 bases at J, with 19 bases between. This sample was taken from a study of regulatory T cells in long-lasting Graves disease. Overall study findings and caveats: Accuracy was possibly reduced by small sample size. The work looked only at peripheral blood and did not look at thyroid tissue.

Time point reported: newly diagnosed GD, antithyroid drugs for less than 3 months. Extracted PBMC RNA gave rise to the TCR library. Arm-PCR with iRepertoire HTBI primers amplified the CDR3 regions for these TCR beta libraries. In TCRdb, the multiplex PCR reads were re-called with MiXCR into one record per CDR3 protein. The table includes under 500,000 distinct CDR3 sequences, roughly 15% detected once. These same data were also listed under a study on T cells in Graves' hyperthyroidism and ophthalmopathy. Per that paper: Diagnoses were established using clinical symptoms, serum thyroxine and TRAb, thyroid ultrasound and orbital computed tomography.

Sequenced material: peripheral blood mononuclear cells (PBMCs), taken at new diagnosis, from a patient treated with antithyroid drugs. The J gene is TRBJ2-1, the V gene TRBV29-1; weak D call: TRBD2 (6 bases). This sequence was found in a woman in her thirties with Graves disease. The chain's CDR3 is CSVSSTGLLNNEQFF. DNA of the CDR3: TGCAGCGTTTCTTCAACCGGACTACTTAACAATGAGCAGTTCTTC.